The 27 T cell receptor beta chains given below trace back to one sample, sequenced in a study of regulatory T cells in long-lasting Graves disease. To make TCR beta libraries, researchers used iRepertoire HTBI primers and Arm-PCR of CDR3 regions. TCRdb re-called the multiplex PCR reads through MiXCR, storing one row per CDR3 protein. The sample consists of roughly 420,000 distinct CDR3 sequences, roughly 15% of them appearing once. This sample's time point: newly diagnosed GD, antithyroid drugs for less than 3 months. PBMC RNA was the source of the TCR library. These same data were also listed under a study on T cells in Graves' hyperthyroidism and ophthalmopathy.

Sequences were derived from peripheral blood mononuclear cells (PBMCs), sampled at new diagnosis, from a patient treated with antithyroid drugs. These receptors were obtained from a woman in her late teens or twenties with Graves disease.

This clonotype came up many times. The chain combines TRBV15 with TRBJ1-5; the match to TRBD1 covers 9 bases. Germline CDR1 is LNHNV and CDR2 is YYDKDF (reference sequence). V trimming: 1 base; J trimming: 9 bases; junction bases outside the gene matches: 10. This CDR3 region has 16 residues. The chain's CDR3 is CATSRGATGGGGPQHF. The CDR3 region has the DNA TGTGCCACCAGCAGAGGGGCCACAGGGGGCGGAGGGCCCCAGCATTTT.

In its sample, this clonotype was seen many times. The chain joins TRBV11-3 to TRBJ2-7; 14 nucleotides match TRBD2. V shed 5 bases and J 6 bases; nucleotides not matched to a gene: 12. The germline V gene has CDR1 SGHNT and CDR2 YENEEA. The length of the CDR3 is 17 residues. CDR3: CASSQGLAGATSPEQYF. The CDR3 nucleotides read TGTGCCAGCAGCCAGGGACTAGCGGGAGCAACCTCTCCCGAGCAGTACTTC.

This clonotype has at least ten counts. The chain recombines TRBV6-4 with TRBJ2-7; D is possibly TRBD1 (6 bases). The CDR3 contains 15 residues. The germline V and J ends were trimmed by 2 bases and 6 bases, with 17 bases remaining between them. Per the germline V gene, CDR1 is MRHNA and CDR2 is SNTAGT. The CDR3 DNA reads TGTGCCAGCAGTGACACAGGGACACGGTCATGCGAGCAGTACTTC. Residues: CASSDTGTRSCEQYF.

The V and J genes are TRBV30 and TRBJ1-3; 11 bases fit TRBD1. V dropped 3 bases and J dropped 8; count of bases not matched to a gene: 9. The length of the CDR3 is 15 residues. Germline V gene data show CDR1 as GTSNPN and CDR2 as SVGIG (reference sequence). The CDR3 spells CAWSAGTGGSDTIYF. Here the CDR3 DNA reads TGTGCCTGGAGCGCCGGGACAGGGGGTAGTGACACCATATATTTT.

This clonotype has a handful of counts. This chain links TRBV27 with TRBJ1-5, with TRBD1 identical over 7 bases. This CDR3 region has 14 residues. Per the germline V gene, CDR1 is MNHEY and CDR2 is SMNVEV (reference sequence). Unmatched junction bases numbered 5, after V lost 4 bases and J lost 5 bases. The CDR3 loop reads CASSYGTGDQPQHF. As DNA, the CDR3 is TGTGCCAGCAGTTATGGAACAGGGGATCAGCCCCAGCATTTT.

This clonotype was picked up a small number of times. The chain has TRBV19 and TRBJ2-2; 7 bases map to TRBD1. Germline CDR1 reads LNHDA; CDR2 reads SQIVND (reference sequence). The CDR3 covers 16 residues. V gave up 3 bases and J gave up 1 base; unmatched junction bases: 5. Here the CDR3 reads CASSIQGVRNTGELFF. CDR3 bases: TGTGCCAGTAGTATCCAGGGGGTGAGGAACACCGGGGAGCTGTTTTTT.

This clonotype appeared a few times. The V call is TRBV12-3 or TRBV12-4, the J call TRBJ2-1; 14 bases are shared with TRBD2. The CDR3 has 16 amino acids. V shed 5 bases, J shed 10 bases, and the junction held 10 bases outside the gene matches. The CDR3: CASSSAGTSGRSEQFF. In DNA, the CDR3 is TGTGCCAGCAGTAGTGCCGGGACTAGCGGGAGAAGCGAGCAGTTCTTC.

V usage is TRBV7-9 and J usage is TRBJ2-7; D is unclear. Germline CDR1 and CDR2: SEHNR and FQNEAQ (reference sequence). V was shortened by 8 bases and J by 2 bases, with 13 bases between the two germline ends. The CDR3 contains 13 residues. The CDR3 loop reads CASLDPDAYEQYF. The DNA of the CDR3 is TGTGCCAGCTTAGACCCAGACGCCTACGAGCAGTACTTC.

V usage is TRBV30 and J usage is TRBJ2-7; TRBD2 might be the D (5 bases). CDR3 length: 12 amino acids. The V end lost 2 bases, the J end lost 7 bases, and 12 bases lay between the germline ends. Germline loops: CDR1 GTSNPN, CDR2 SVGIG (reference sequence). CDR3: CAWSRLGSEQYF. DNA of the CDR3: TGTGCCTGGAGTAGGTTGGGGAGTGAGCAGTACTTC.

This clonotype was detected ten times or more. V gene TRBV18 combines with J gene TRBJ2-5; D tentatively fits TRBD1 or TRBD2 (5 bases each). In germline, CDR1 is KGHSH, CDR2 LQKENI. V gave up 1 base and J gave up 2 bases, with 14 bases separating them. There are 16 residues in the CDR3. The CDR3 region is CASSPLAQGVQETQYF. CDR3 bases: TGTGCCAGCTCACCACTTGCCCAGGGAGTACAAGAGACCCAGTACTTC.

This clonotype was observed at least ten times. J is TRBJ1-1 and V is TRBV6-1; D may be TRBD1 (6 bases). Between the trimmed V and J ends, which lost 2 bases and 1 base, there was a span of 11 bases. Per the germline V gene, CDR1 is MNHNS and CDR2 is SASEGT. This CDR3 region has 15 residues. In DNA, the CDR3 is TGTGCCAGCAGTGAACGGGGGGCCAGGAACACTGAAGCTTTCTTT. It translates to CASSERGARNTEAFF.

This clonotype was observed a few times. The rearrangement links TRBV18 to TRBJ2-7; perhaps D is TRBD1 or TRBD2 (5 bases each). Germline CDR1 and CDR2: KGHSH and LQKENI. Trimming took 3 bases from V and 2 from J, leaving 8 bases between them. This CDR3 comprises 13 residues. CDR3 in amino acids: CASSPGVAYEQYF. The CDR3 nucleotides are TGTGCCAGCTCACCGGGGGTGGCCTACGAGCAGTACTTC. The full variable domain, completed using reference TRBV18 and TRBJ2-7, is NAGVMQNPRHLVRRRGQEARLRCSPMKGHSHVYWYRQLPEEGLKFMVYLQKENIIDESGMPKERFSAEFPKEGPSILRIQQVVRGDSAAYFCASSPGVAYEQYFGPGTRLTVT.

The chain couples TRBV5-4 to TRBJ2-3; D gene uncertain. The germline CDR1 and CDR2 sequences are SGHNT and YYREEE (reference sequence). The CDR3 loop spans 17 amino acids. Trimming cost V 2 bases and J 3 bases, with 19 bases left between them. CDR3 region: CASSFKTARERTDTQYF. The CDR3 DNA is TGTGCCAGCAGCTTTAAAACCGCGCGAGAAAGGACAGATACGCAGTATTTT.

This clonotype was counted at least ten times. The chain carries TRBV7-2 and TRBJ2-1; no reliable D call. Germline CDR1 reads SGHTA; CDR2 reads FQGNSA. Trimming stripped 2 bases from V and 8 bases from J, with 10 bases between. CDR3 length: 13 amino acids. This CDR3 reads CASSLRMVDEQFF. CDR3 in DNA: TGTGCCAGCAGCTTAAGAATGGTAGATGAGCAGTTCTTC.

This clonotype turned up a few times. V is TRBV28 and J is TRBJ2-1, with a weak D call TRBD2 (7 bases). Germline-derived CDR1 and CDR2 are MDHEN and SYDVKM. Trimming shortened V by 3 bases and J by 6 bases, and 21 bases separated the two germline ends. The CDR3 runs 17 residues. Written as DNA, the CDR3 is TGTGCCAGCAGTTTGGGGGCTAGCGGAGGACTCGGCAATGAGCAGTTCTTC. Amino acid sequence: CASSLGASGGLGNEQFF.

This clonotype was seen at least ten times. CDR3 sequence reads: CASSPGLKGHEQYF. The CDR3 nucleotides read TGTGCCAGCAGCCCCGGACTCAAAGGCCACGAGCAGTACTTC. J is TRBJ2-7 and V is TRBV9; TRBD2 might be the D (5 bases). The CDR3 is 14 amino acids. Germline V gene lookup returns CDR1 SGDLS and CDR2 YYNGEE. V was shortened by 4 bases and J by 5 bases, with 16 bases between the two germline ends.

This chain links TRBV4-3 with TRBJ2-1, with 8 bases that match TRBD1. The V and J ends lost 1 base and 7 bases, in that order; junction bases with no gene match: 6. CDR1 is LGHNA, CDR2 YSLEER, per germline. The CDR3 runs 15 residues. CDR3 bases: TGCGCCAGCAGCCAAGCGACAGGGGACCTAAATGAGCAGTTCTTC. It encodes CASSQATGDLNEQFF.

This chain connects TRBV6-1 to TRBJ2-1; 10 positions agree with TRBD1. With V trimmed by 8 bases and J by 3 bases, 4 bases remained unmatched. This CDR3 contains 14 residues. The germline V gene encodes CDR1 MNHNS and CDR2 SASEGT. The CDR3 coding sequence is TGTGCCAGCCCGGGGACAGGGGACTACAATGAGCAGTTCTTC. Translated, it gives CASPGTGDYNEQFF.

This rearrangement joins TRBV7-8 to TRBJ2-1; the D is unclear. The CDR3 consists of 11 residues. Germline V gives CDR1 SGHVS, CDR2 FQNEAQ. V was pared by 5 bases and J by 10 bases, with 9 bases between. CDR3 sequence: CASSPKVEQFF. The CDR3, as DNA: TGTGCCAGCAGCCCCAAGGTCGAGCAGTTCTTC. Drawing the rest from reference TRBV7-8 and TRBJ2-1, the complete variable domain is GAGVSQSPRYKVAKRGQDVALRCDPISGHVSLFWYQQALGQGPEFLTYFQNEAQLDKSGLPSDRFFAERPEGSVSTLKIQRTQQEDSAVYLCASSPKVEQFFGPGTRLTVL.

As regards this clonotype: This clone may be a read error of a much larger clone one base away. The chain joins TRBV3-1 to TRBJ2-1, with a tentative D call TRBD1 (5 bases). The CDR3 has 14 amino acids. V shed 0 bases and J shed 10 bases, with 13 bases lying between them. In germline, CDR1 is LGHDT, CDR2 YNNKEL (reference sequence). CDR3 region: CASSQDDSFYEQFF. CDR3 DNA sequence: TGTGCCAGCAGCCAAGACGACAGCTTCTACGAGCAGTTCTTC.

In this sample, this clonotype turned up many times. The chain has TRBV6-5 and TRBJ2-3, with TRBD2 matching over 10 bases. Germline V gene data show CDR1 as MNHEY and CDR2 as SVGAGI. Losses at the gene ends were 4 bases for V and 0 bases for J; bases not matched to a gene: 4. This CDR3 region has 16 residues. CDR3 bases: TGTGCCAGCAGTTCAAGGACTAGCGGCAGCACAGATACGCAGTATTTT. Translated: CASSSRTSGSTDTQYF.

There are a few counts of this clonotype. For the CDR3, the DNA is TGCGCCAGCAGCTTTGCCGGAATTGCCTACAATGAGCAGTTCTTC. Amino acids: CASSFAGIAYNEQFF. The chain is built from TRBV5-1 and TRBJ2-1, with unresolved D. CDR1 is SGHRS and CDR2 is YFSETQ in the germline V gene. The CDR3 is 15 residues long. Trimming shortened V by 2 bases and J by 2 bases, and 11 bases separated the two germline ends. The full variable domain, rest sourced from reference TRBV5-1 and TRBJ2-1, is KAGVTQTPRYLIKTRGQQVTLSCSPISGHRSVSWYQQTPGQGLQFLFEYFSETQRNKGNFPGRFSGRQFSNSRSEMNVSTLELGDSALYLCASSFAGIAYNEQFFGPGTRLTVL.

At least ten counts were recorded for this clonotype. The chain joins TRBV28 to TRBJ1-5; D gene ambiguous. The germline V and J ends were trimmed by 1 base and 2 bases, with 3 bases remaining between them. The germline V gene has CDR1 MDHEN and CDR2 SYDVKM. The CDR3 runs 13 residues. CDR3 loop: CASSLLRNQPQHF. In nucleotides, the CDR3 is TGTGCCAGCAGTTTATTACGCAATCAGCCCCAGCATTTT. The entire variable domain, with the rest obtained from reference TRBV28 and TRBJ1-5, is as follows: DVKVTQSSRYLVKRTGEKVFLECVQDMDHENMFWYRQDPGLGLRLIYFSYDVKMKEKGDIPEGYSVSREKKERFSLILESASTNQTSMYLCASSLLRNQPQHFGDGTRLSIL.

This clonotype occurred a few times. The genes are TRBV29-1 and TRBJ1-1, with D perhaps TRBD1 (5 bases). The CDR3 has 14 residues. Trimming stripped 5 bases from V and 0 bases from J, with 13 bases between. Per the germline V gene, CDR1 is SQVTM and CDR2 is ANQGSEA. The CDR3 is CSVPGGALNTEAFF. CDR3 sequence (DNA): TGCAGCGTTCCGGGTGGGGCTTTGAACACTGAAGCTTTCTTT.

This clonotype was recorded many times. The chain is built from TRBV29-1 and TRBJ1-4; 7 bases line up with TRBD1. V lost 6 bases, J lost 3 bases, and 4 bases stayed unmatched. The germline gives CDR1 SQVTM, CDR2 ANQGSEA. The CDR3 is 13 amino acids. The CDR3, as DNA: TGCAGCGTACCAGGGACAGCTAATGAAAAACTGTTTTTT. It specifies CSVPGTANEKLFF.

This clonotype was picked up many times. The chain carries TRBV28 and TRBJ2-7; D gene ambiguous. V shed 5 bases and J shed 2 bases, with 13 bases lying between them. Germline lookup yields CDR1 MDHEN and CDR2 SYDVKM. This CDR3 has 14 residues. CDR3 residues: CASSPLEGPYEQYF. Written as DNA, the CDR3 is TGTGCCAGCAGTCCCCTTGAAGGGCCCTACGAGCAGTACTTC.

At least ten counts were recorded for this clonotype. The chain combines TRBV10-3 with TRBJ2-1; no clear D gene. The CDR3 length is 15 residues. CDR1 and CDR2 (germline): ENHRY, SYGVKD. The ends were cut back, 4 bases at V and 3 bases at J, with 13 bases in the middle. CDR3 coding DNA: TGTGCCATCAGTGGATCCTCAATAGTCTACAATGAGCAGTTCTTC. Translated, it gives CAISGSSIVYNEQFF.